These 27 T cell receptor beta chains were all obtained from the same sample, sequenced in a study of human T cells and chemical hapten exposure. Via MiXCR, TCRdb re-called the RACE reads, giving one row per CDR3 protein. In the table there are about 81,000 distinct CDR3 sequences, about 10% of which are singletons. Sample time point: patch test 2, 6 weeks after DPC sensitization. The sample's treatment: therapeutic diphenylcyclopropenone sensitization with weekly scalp DPC. Material: whole blood, obtained in connection with sensitization to the hapten diphenylcyclopropenone (DPC). All receptors come from a woman in her 30s with alopecia areata. Some clones in this sample may be carry-over from other donors' samples.

This clonotype was counted between two and nine times. This chain links TRBV7-9 with TRBJ2-5; perhaps TRBD2 as D (6 bases). The CDR3 runs 12 residues. V was cut by 4 bases and J by 3 bases, with 6 bases left in between. CDR1 and CDR2 (germline): SEHNR, FQNEAQ (reference sequence). The CDR3 nucleotides are TGTGCCAGCAGCTGGGGGGAAGAGACCCAGTACTTC. Translation: CASSWGEETQYF. Together with reference TRBV7-9 and TRBJ2-5, the CDR3 gives the full variable domain: DTGVSQNPRHKITKRGQNVTFRCDPISEHNRLYWYRQTLGQGPEFLTYFQNEAQLEKSRLLSDRFSAERPKGSFSTLEIQRTEQGDSAMYLCASSWGEETQYFGPGTRLLVL.

In its sample, this clonotype was seen many times. The rearrangement links TRBV20-1 to TRBJ2-3; 11 bases line up with TRBD2. Germline lookup yields CDR1 DFQATT and CDR2 SNEGSKA (reference sequence). J was trimmed by 7 bases and V by 5 bases; bases with no gene match: 8. This CDR3 has 14 amino acids. CDR3 sequence reads: CSALTSGSRYTQYF. The DNA of the CDR3 is TGCAGTGCTTTAACTAGCGGGAGTCGGTATACGCAGTATTTT.

This clonotype turned up a few times. The CDR3 loop reads CASSFKGQGRLYGYTF. CDR3 DNA: TGTGCCAGCAGCTTCAAGGGGCAGGGCCGGCTCTATGGCTACACCTTC. The chain has TRBV4-2 and TRBJ1-2; possibly TRBD1 for D (5 bases). This CDR3 has 16 amino acids. Per the germline V gene, CDR1 is LGHNA and CDR2 is YNFKEQ. Trimming shortened V by 5 bases and J by 4 bases, and 20 bases separated the two germline ends.

The chain is built from TRBV28 and TRBJ2-5, with unresolved D. Germline CDR1 reads MDHEN; CDR2 reads SYDVKM. The CDR3 runs to 12 residues. V was clipped by 6 bases and J by 4 bases, with 9 bases between them. CDR3 sequence: CASSSFPETQYF. The CDR3 region has the DNA TGTGCCAGCAGCTCATTCCCAGAGACCCAGTACTTC.

This clonotype was recorded at least ten times. The rearrangement links TRBV4-3 to TRBJ2-2; tentative D call: TRBD2 (6 bases). Germline assignment: CDR1 LGHNA and CDR2 YSLEER. The CDR3 runs to 19 residues. Trimming removed 0 bases from V and 1 base from J, with 18 bases in between. The CDR3, as DNA: TGCGCCAGCAGCCAAGAAGGTAGCGGACTAACGTTGAACACCGGGGAGCTGTTTTTT. Translation: CASSQEGSGLTLNTGELFF.

The rearrangement uses TRBV29-1 and TRBJ2-1; 12 nucleotides agree with TRBD2. The junction had 6 bases not matched to a gene; V was cut back by 3 bases and J by 0 bases. Germline CDR1 SQVTM, CDR2 ANQGSEA. The CDR3 extends over 17 amino acids. The CDR3 DNA is TGCAGCGTTGACTTCCTAGCGGGGGGGAGCTCCTACAATGAGCAGTTCTTC. Protein product: CSVDFLAGGSSYNEQFF.

This clonotype has just a few counts. The gene calls are TRBV6-5 and TRBJ2-3; D is ambiguous. This CDR3 has 13 amino acids. The V gene lost 7 bases and the J gene lost 1 base, with 9 bases spanning the gap. The germline gives CDR1 MNHEY, CDR2 SVGAGI. CDR3 DNA: TGTGCCAGCAAGTTACGGGGCACAGATACGCAGTATTTT. Its protein product is CASKLRGTDTQYF.

At least ten counts were recorded for this clonotype. This chain links TRBV11-3 with TRBJ2-2; D is ambiguous. The CDR3 has 13 residues. Trimming removed 5 bases from V and 5 bases from J, with 9 bases in between. Per the germline V gene, CDR1 is SGHNT and CDR2 is YENEEA. The CDR3 loop reads CASSPKDTGELFF. The CDR3 DNA follows: TGTGCCAGCAGCCCAAAGGATACCGGGGAGCTGTTTTTT.

The chain joins TRBV4-1 to TRBJ1-1; D is unresolved. The V end lost 0 bases, the J end lost 10 bases, and 24 bases lay between the germline ends. The CDR3 covers 17 residues. Germline-derived CDR1 and CDR2 are MGHRA and YSYEKL. The CDR3 bases are TGCGCCAGCAGCCAAGATCCCCTCCGTAACGTGGTTGTCTCAGCTTTCTTT. Its translation: CASSQDPLRNVVVSAFF.

This clonotype appeared many times. CDR3 sequence: CSGDSHNEQFF. In nucleotides, the CDR3 is TGCAGCGGTGACAGCCACAATGAGCAGTTCTTC. This chain connects TRBV29-1 to TRBJ2-1; a weak D match, TRBD1 (5 bases). Trimming stripped 7 bases from V and 5 bases from J, with 9 bases between. Germline V gene sequence: CDR1 SQVTM, CDR2 ANQGSEA. The CDR3 covers 11 residues.

The table lists this clonotype with many counts. The V and J genes are TRBV20-1 and TRBJ1-5; tentatively, D is TRBD1 (6 bases). Trimming stripped 6 bases from V and 6 bases from J, with 18 bases between. This CDR3 spans 14 amino acids. Germline V gene sequence: CDR1 DFQATT, CDR2 SNEGSKA (reference sequence). The CDR3 DNA sequence: TGCAGTGCAATCACCGGGGGGCCACGTCAGCCCCAGCATTTT. This translates into CSAITGGPRQPQHF.

V gene TRBV27 combines with J gene TRBJ1-1, with D possibly matching TRBD1 (6 bases). Looked up from germline, CDR1 is MNHEY and CDR2 is SMNVEV (reference sequence). The length of the CDR3 is 14 residues. Trimming took off 6 bases at V and 4 bases at J, with 15 bases between the two ends. CDR3 in DNA: TGTGCCAGCAGGAGACAGGCCGGGGGCACTGAAGCTTTCTTT. It codes for CASRRQAGGTEAFF.

In its sample, this clonotype was seen a few times. This chain joins TRBV11-2 and TRBJ2-3; D is ambiguous. Germline lookup yields CDR1 SGHAT and CDR2 FQNNGV. V gave up 1 base and J gave up 5 bases, with 4 bases separating them. This CDR3 spans 12 amino acids. CDR3 loop: CASSLVRDTQYF. In nucleotides, the CDR3 is TGTGCCAGCAGCTTAGTCAGAGATACGCAGTATTTT.

This clonotype has a count of ten or more. The rearrangement joins TRBV9 to TRBJ2-7; weak D call: TRBD2 (5 bases). This CDR3 spans 14 amino acids. The V end lost 2 bases, the J end lost 6 bases, and 15 bases lay between the germline ends. Germline values: CDR1 SGDLS, CDR2 YYNGEE. The CDR3, as DNA: TGTGCCAGCAGCGTGGGGAGTTTAGGCGGCGAGCAGTACTTC. It translates to CASSVGSLGGEQYF.

The chain employs TRBV29-1 and TRBJ1-4; no clear D gene. The CDR3 consists of 15 residues. Germline values: CDR1 SQVTM, CDR2 ANQGSEA. The V gene lost 7 bases and the J gene lost 5 bases, with 20 bases spanning the gap. The CDR3 DNA follows: TGCAGCGCTCTACGGTCTGCAGGTACAAATGAAAAACTGTTTTTT. Protein sequence: CSALRSAGTNEKLFF. Together with reference TRBV29-1 and TRBJ1-4, the CDR3 gives the full variable domain: SAVISQKPSRDICQRGTSLTIQCQVDSQVTMMFWYRQQPGQSLTLIATANQGSEATYESGFVIDKFPISRPNLTFSTLTVSNMSPEDSSIYLCSALRSAGTNEKLFFGSGTQLSVL.

This clonotype was seen at least ten times. CDR3 residues: CASSLRPSTDNSPLHF. The DNA for the CDR3 is TGCGCCAGCAGCCTACGGCCCTCTACGGATAATTCACCCCTCCACTTT. The V call is TRBV5-1, the J call TRBJ1-6; D remains ambiguous. The CDR3 extends over 16 amino acids. The V and J ends lost 4 bases and 5 bases respectively, with 16 bases between them. Germline V gene lookup returns CDR1 SGHRS and CDR2 YFSETQ.

The chain is built from TRBV2 and TRBJ2-1; D perhaps matches TRBD2 (6 bases). Germline V lookup: CDR1 SNHLY, CDR2 FYNNEI. The CDR3 extends over 17 amino acids. The V and J ends lost 3 bases and 0 bases respectively, with 15 bases between them. The CDR3 DNA is TGTGCCAGCAGTGAGTACTTAGCGGTTTCCTCCTACAATGAGCAGTTCTTC. Protein: CASSEYLAVSSYNEQFF.

In its sample, this clonotype was seen many times. The chain recombines TRBV4-2 with TRBJ2-1; TRBD1 might be the D (5 bases). CDR1 and CDR2 (germline): LGHNA, YNFKEQ. The CDR3 has 15 amino acids. V was trimmed by 0 bases and J by 5 bases, leaving 11 bases between them. CDR3 DNA: TGTGCCAGCAGCCAAGATAACAGGAACCACAATGAGCAGTTCTTC. The encoded protein is CASSQDNRNHNEQFF.

This clonotype was seen repeatedly, ten times or more. This chain joins TRBV7-9 and TRBJ1-1; no reliable D call. The V and J ends lost 5 bases and 0 bases respectively, with 4 bases between them. Germline-derived CDR1 and CDR2 are SEHNR and FQNEAQ (reference sequence). The CDR3 covers 12 residues. The CDR3 reads CASSPLNTEAFF. CDR3 bases: TGTGCCAGCAGCCCCCTGAACACTGAAGCTTTCTTT.

The chain recombines TRBV5-1 with TRBJ1-1; TRBD1 matches 7 bases. The ends lost 4 bases at V and 0 bases at J; junction bases unmatched: 6. This CDR3 is built from 15 residues. In germline, CDR1 is SGHRS, CDR2 YFSETQ. The CDR3 reads CASSRRDRLNTEAFF. The CDR3 coding sequence is TGCGCCAGCAGCAGAAGGGACAGACTGAACACTGAAGCTTTCTTT.

The sample holds many counts of this clonotype. This chain uses TRBV6-5 with TRBJ2-5, with no clear D. Germline CDR1 and CDR2: MNHEY and SVGAGI. The CDR3 loop spans 12 amino acids. Trimming took 6 bases from V and 7 from J, leaving 12 bases between them. The CDR3 nucleotides are TGTGCCAGCAGCTTAGAAGGCAGGACCCAGTACTTC. Protein product: CASSLEGRTQYF.

This clonotype was seen repeatedly, ten times or more. The V call is TRBV7-2, the J call TRBJ2-4, with 7 bases fitting TRBD1. The length of the CDR3 is 14 residues. The J segment lost 1 base and the V segment lost 4 bases, leaving 1 base of the junction unmatched. Germline loops: CDR1 SGHTA, CDR2 FQGNSA. CDR3 in amino acids: CASSSGQAKNIQYF. CDR3 coding DNA: TGTGCCAGCAGCTCGGGACAGGCCAAAAACATTCAGTACTTC.

The genes are TRBV10-3 and TRBJ2-3; the match to TRBD2 covers 12 bases. The CDR3 sequence is 16 residues long. Trimming cost V 5 bases and J 3 bases; bases outside gene matches: 6. The V gene's germline CDR1 is ENHRY and CDR2 SYGVKD. The CDR3 here is CAISTTTSGSTDTQYF. CDR3 in DNA: TGTGCCATCAGTACCACGACTAGCGGGAGTACAGATACGCAGTATTTT.

The chain has TRBV5-1 and TRBJ2-1; D gene ambiguous. CDR1 is SGHRS, CDR2 YFSETQ, per germline. V was shortened by 0 bases and J by 3 bases, with 10 bases between the two germline ends. This CDR3 has 15 residues. This CDR3 is CASSLDPDIYNEQFF. The CDR3 region has the DNA TGCGCCAGCAGCTTGGACCCCGACATCTACAATGAGCAGTTCTTC.

In its sample, this clonotype was seen many times. The chain is built from TRBV12-3 or TRBV12-4 and TRBJ1-4; D might be TRBD1 (5 bases). CDR3 length: 13 residues. V dropped 6 bases and J dropped 5 bases, with 10 bases sitting between them. CDR3 region: CASRGTANEKLFF. The CDR3 DNA sequence: TGTGCCAGCAGGGGGACGGCCAATGAAAAACTGTTTTTT.

CDR3 residues: CASSPSLDRENGYTF. Written as DNA, the CDR3 is TGTGCCAGCAGCCCCTCACTGGACAGGGAGAATGGCTACACCTTC. The V and J genes are TRBV9 and TRBJ1-2; 8 nucleotides align to TRBD1. V dropped 4 bases and J dropped 6; count of bases not matched to a gene: 11. Germline V CDR1 and CDR2: SGDLS, YYNGEE. This CDR3 comprises 15 residues.

This clonotype came up a few times. The V and J genes are TRBV29-1 and TRBJ2-7; D unclear. The CDR3 runs to 13 residues. The germline V gene encodes CDR1 SQVTM and CDR2 ANQGSEA. Trimming stripped 7 bases from V and 6 bases from J, with 19 bases between. The CDR3 spells CSARTDTLGEQYF. The CDR3 DNA follows: TGCAGCGCCCGAACTGATACTTTGGGCGAGCAGTACTTC.